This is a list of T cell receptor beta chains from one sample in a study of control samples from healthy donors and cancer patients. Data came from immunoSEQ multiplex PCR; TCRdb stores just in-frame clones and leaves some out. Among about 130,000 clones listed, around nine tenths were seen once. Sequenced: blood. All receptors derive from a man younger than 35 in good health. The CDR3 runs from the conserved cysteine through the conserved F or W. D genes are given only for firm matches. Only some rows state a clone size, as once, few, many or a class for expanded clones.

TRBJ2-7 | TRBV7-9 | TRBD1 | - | TGTGCCAGCTCAGGGACAGGGTACGAGCAGTACTTC | CASSGTGYEQYF
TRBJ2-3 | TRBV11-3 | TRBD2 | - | TGTGCCAGCAGCACCTCCCTAGCGGGAGTCGCAGATACGCAGTATTTT | CASSTSLAGVADTQYF
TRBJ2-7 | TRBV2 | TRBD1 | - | TGTGCCAGCAGTTACGGACAGGGCTACGAGCAGTACTTC | CASSYGQGYEQYF
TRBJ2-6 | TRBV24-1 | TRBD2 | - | TGTGCCACCAGTGATTTACGCGGGGGGGCCTCTGGGGCCAACGTCCTGACTTTC | CATSDLRGGASGANVLTF
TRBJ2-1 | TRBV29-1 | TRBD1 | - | TGCAGCGTTGGGTCGGACAGGGTCACCTACAATGAGCAGTTCTTC | CSVGSDRVTYNEQFF
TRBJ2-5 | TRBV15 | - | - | TGTGCCACCAGCATGGTGATTAAGGCGGTCCAAGAGACCCAGTACTTC | CATSMVIKAVQETQYF
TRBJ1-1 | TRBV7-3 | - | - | TGTGCCAGCAGCTCCGTGGGGAACACTGAAGCTTTCTTT | CASSSVGNTEAFF
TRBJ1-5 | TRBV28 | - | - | TGTGCCAGCAGTCTAAAATTGCAGCCCCAGCATTTT | CASSLKLQPQHF
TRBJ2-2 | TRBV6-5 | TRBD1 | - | TGTGCCAGTACGGGGACAGGGGATACCGGGGAGCTGTTTTTT | CASTGTGDTGELFF
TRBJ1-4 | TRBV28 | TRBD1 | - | TGTGCCAGCAGGACAGGGGGCGTCGGTGAAAAACTGTTTTTT | CASRTGGVGEKLFF
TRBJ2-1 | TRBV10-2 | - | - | TGCGCCAGCAGTGAGTGGGGGCATGAGCAGTTCTTC | CASSEWGHEQFF
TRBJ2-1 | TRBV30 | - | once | TGTGCCTGGAGCCCAGGGACCCCGGGTGATGAGCAGTTCTTC | CAWSPGTPGDEQFF
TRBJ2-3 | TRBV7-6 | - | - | TGTGCCAGCTCTGACGGGGATACGCAGTATTTT | CASSDGDTQYF
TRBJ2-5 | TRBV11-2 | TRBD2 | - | TGTGCCAGCAGTCTTTCAGGGACTAGTGGGACCCAGTACTTC | CASSLSGTSGTQYF
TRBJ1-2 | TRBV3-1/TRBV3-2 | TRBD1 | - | TGTGCCAGCAGTGACAGGGGCTATGGCTACACCTTC | CASSDRGYGYTF
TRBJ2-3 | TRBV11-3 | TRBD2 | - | TGTGCCAGCAGCTTAGGACTAGCGGGAACTGCAGATACGCAGTATTTT | CASSLGLAGTADTQYF
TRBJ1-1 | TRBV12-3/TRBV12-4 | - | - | TGTGCCAGCAGTTTATTAGGGTTCACTGAAGCTTTCTTT | CASSLLGFTEAFF
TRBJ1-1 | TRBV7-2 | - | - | TGTGCCAGCAGCTTATGGGGGGTAGGAGACACTGAAGCTTTCTTT | CASSLWGVGDTEAFF
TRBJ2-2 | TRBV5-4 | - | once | TGTGCCAGCAGCCCACGGGGTCAGCGGAGGAACACCGGGGAGCTGTTTTTT | CASSPRGQRRNTGELFF
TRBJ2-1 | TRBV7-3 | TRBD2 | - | TGTGCCAGCAGTTCGGGGCGGGGGTCCTACAATGAGCAGTTCTTC | CASSSGRGSYNEQFF
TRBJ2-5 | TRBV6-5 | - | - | TGTGCCAGCAGGACGACAGGGGAGGGAGAGACCCAGTACTTC | CASRTTGEGETQYF
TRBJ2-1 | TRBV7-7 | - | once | TGTGCCAGCAGCTTTAAGGTGGCGGGTGAGCAGTTCTTC | CASSFKVAGEQFF
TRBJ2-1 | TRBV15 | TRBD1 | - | TGTGCCACCAGCAGAGGGGCTACAGGGACAGTCCACAATGAGCAGTTCTTC | CATSRGATGTVHNEQFF
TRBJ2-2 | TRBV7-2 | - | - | TGTGCCAGCAGCTTAGCAGGGGGGTTGTCGGAGGAGCTGTTTTTT | CASSLAGGLSEELFF
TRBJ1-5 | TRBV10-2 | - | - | TGCGCCAGCAGTGACGGCAGGGAAAGTCAGCCCCAGCATTTT | CASSDGRESQPQHF
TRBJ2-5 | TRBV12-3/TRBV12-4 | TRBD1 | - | TGTGCCAGCGGCAGGCAGGGGGCCCAGTACTTC | CASGRQGAQYF
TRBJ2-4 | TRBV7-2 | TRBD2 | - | TGTGCCAGCAGCTTTACTAGCGGGAGGGAGGGCATTCAGTACTTC | CASSFTSGREGIQYF
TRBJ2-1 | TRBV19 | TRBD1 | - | TGTGCCACTTCCGGGACAGGGGTCTCCTACAATGAGCAGTTCTTC | CATSGTGVSYNEQFF
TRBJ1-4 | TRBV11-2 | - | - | TGTGCCAGCAGCCCAGGCGTGGGAGGTGCTATCGAAAAACTGTTTTTT | CASSPGVGGAIEKLFF
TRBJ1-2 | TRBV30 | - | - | TGTGCCTGGAGCCTCTCCTCTGGGGGCTACACCTTC | CAWSLSSGGYTF
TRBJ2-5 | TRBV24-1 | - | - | TGTGCCACCAGTGCAACAGGGACGGGGCAAGAGACCCAGTACTTC | CATSATGTGQETQYF
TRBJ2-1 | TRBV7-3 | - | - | TGTGCCAGCAGCTCGACAAAGAGCTCCTACAATGAGCAGTTCTTC | CASSSTKSSYNEQFF
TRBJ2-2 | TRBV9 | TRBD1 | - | TGTGCCAGCAGCGGATGGACAGGGGAGACCGGGGAGCTGTTTTTT | CASSGWTGETGELFF
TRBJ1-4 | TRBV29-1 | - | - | TGCAGCGTCGGTGTTACTAATGAAAAACTGTTTTTT | CSVGVTNEKLFF
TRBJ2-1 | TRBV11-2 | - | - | TGTGCCAGCAGCTTAGATCGGTCTGGTAATGAGCAGTTCTTC | CASSLDRSGNEQFF
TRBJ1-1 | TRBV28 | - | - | TGTGCCAGCAGCCGGCGGGGAACAGGGTTCGGCACTGAAGCTTTCTTT | CASSRRGTGFGTEAFF
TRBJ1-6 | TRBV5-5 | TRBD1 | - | TGTGCCAGCAGCTTGGAGACAGGGGATAATTCACCCCTCCACTTT | CASSLETGDNSPLHF
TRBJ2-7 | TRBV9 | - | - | TGTGCCAGCAGCGTATCTGGCGGGGATGGCTACGAGCAGTACTTC | CASSVSGGDGYEQYF
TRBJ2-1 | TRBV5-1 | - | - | TGCGCCAGCAGCTTGGCATCCGCTAGCTCCTACAATGAGCAGTTCTTC | CASSLASASSYNEQFF
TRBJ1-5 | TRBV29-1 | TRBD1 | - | TGCAGCGTTCTGACAGGGGAGAGGGGTCAGCCCCAGCATTTT | CSVLTGERGQPQHF
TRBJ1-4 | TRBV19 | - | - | TGTGCCAGTAGTTCGGACAGCGCAACTAATGAAAAACTGTTTTTT | CASSSDSATNEKLFF
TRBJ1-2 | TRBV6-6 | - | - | TGTGCCAGCAGTTATGTGGGGGACTATGGCTACACCTTC | CASSYVGDYGYTF
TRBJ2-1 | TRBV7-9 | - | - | TGTGCCAGCAGCTTTAGGCAGGGGTACGATGAGCAGTTCTTC | CASSFRQGYDEQFF
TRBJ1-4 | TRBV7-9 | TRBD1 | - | TGTGCCAGCAGCCCGACAGCTCCGACAGGGAAAAATGAAAAACTGTTTTTT | CASSPTAPTGKNEKLFF
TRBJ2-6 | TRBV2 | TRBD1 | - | TGTGCCAGCAGCCTTAACAGGGGTGATGGGGCCAACGTCCTGACTTTC | CASSLNRGDGANVLTF
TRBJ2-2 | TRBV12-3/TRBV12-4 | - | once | TGTGCCAGCATGAGAGCCGGGGAGCTGTTTTTT | CASMRAGELFF
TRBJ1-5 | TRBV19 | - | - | TGTGCCAGTAGTAGACAGGAGCAGCCCCAGCATTTT | CASSRQEQPQHF
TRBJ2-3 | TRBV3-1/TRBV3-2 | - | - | TGTGCCAGCAGCCAAGGGGAAGGATCTAGAATTACGCAGTATTTT | CASSQGEGSRITQYF
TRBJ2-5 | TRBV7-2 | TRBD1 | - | TGTGCCAGCAGCACGGGGACAGGCGATCAAGAGACCCAGTACTTC | CASSTGTGDQETQYF
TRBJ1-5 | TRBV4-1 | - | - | TGCGCCAGCAGCCAAGAAGTGTGGGTATCCCCCAGCAATCAGCCCCAGCATTTT | CASSQEVWVSPSNQPQHF
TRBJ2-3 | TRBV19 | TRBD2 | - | TGTGCCAGTAGTATGACCAGCGGGGGTTTCTTCACAGATACGCAGTATTTT | CASSMTSGGFFTDTQYF
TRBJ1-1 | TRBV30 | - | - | TGTGCCTGGGATGGGCGGATGAACACTGAAGCTTTCTTT | CAWDGRMNTEAFF
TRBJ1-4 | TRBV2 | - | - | TGTGCCAGCATGTCTTTCTCGGGGTCTGGGGATGAAAAACTGTTTTTT | CASMSFSGSGDEKLFF
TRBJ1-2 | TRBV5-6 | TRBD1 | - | TGTGCCAGCAGCTCTGCCGGGACAGGGGGCTTGGGCTACACCTTC | CASSSAGTGGLGYTF
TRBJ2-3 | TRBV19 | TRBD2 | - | TGTGCCAGTACCGCGGACGGGGGGTGGGGTACGCAGTATTTT | CASTADGGWGTQYF
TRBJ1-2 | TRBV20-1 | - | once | TGCAGTGCTAGAGATCTTGGTGGCTACACCTTC | CSARDLGGYTF
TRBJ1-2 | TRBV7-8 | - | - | TGTGCCAGCAGCTTAGGGCGGGGAGGGCTGAGTGGCTACACCTTC | CASSLGRGGLSGYTF